This T cell receptor (beta chain) derives from a study of sequential checkpoint blockade in melanoma. Background on the study: Arm A got nivolumab then ipilimumab; arm B the reverse, 1:1. Maintenance nivolumab came after either treatment sequence.

The treatment: randomized to nivolumab then ipilimumab (arm A) or the reverse (arm B). From thawed PBMCs, live CD3+CD8+ cells negative for CD19 and CD56 were sorted. Some clones are missing from TCRdb's copy, which holds only in-frame ones; the method was immunoSEQ multiplex PCR. The sample consists of more than 35,000 clones, roughly 84% of them appearing once. Germline V gene sequence: CDR1 LGHNA, CDR2 YNFKEQ. With 1 base clipped from V and 3 bases from J, the junction kept 11 bases outside the gene matches. The CDR3 loop spans 19 amino acids. This rearrangement joins TRBV4-2 to TRBJ2-1; 11 bases map to TRBD2. The sequence was collected from a human donor with melanoma. The sequenced sample was CD8+ T cells sorted from blood (inferred from file names), obtained from a patient given nivolumab and ipilimumab in sequence. CDR3 protein: CASSQGPGTSGNFYNEQFF. Here the CDR3 DNA reads TGTGCCAGCAGCCAAGGTCCCGGGACTAGCGGAAATTTCTACAATGAGCAGTTCTTC.